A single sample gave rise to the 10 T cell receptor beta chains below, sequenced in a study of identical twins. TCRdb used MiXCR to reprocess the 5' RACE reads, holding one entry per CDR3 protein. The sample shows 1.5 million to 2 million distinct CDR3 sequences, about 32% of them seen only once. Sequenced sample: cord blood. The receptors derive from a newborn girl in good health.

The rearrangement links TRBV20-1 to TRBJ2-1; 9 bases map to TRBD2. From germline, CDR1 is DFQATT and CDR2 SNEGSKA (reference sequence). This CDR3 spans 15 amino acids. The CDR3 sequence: CSRHSGRGGLNEQFF. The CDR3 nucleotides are TGCAGCAGACATTCAGGGCGGGGGGGCCTCAATGAGCAGTTCTTC.

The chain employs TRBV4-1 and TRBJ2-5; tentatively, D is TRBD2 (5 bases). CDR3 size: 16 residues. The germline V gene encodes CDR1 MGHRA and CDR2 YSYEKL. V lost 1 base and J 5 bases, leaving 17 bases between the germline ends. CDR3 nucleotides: TGCGCCAGCAGCCAAGCTGGTGCTAGCTATCTGGAGACCCAGTACTTC. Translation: CASSQAGASYLETQYF.

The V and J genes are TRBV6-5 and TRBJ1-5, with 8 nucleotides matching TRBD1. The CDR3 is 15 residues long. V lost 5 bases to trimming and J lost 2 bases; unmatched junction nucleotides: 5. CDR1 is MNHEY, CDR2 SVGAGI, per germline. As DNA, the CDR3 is TGTGCCAGCAGTCCCGTGACAGGGGGCAATCAGCCCCAGCATTTT. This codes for CASSPVTGGNQPQHF.

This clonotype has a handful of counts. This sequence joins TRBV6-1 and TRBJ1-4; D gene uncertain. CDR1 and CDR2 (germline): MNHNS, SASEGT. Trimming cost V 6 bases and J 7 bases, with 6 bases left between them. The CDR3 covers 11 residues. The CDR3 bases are TGTGCCAGCAGCGCGGGTGAAAAACTGTTTTTT. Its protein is CASSAGEKLFF.

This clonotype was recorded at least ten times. CDR3 sequence reads: CASSVAEETQYF. CDR3 sequence (DNA): TGTGCCAGCAGCGTGGCGGAAGAGACCCAGTACTTC. This sequence joins TRBV9 and TRBJ2-5; D call uncertain. The germline gives CDR1 SGDLS, CDR2 YYNGEE. Trimming cost V 2 bases and J 3 bases, with 5 bases left between them. This CDR3 has 12 residues.

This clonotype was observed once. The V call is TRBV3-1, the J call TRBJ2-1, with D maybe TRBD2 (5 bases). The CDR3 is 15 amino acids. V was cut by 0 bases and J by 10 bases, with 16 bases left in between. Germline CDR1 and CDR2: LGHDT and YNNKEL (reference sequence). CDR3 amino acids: CASSQDPTSGREQFF. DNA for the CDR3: TGTGCCAGCAGCCAAGACCCCACGAGCGGTCGGGAGCAGTTCTTC.

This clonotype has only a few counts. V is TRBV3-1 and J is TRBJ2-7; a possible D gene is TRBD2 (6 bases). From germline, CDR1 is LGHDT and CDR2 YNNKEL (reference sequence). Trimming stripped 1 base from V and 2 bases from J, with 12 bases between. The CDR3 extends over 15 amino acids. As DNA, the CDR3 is TGTGCCAGCAGCCAAGGTGGTAGCGGAGCCTACGAGCAGTACTTC. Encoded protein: CASSQGGSGAYEQYF.

The CDR3 nucleotides read TGTGCCAGCAGCCCCACACTGGGGCGTAATACGAGGCGGGAGGATTTCGATGAGCAGTTCTTC. Translated, it gives CASSPTLGRNTRREDFDEQFF. The chain links TRBV11-2 to TRBJ2-1; 8 positions match TRBD2. Germline CDR1 SGHAT, CDR2 FQNNGV. The CDR3 is made up of 21 amino acids. Trimming removed 5 bases from V and 8 bases from J; junction bases left unmatched: 29.

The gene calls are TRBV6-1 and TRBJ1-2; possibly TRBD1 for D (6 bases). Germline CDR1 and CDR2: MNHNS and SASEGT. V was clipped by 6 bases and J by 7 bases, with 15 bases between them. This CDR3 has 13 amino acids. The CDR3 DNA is TGTGCCAGCAGCTTATTGGGACAAGGTGGCTACACCTTC. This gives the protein CASSLLGQGGYTF.

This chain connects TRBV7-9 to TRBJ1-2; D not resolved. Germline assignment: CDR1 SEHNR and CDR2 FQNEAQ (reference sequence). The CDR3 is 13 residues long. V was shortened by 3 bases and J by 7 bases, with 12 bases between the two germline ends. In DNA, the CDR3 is TGTGCCAGCAGCTTCGCCAGTTGGTCTGGCTACACCTTC. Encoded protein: CASSFASWSGYTF.